The 26 T cell receptor beta chains given below trace back to one sample, sequenced in a study of OX40 agonist ivuxolimab in advanced cancers. Profiling relied on immunoSEQ multiplex PCR, and the TCRdb table lists in-frame clones only, not all of them. The data show roughly 79,000 clones, approximately 90% seen once. Sequences were derived from CD4+ or CD8+ T cells sorted from blood, sampled in a trial of the OX40 agonist ivuxolimab. These receptors were taken from an adult with an advanced solid tumor such as melanoma, head and neck, liver or kidney cancer.

V and J are TRBV2 and TRBJ2-5, with 7 bases fitting TRBD1. The CDR3 sequence is 12 residues long. Germline V gene lookup returns CDR1 SNHLY and CDR2 FYNNEI. With 3 bases clipped from V and 7 bases from J, the junction kept 2 bases outside the gene matches. The CDR3 bases are TGTGCCAGCAGTGACCAGGGGGTGACCCAGTACTTC. Amino acids: CASSDQGVTQYF.

V usage is TRBV4-3 and J usage is TRBJ2-5; D tentatively fits TRBD1 or TRBD2 (5 bases each). This CDR3 region has 16 residues. Germline V CDR1 and CDR2: LGHNA, YSLEER. The V gene lost 0 bases and the J gene lost 3 bases, with 14 bases spanning the gap. The CDR3 DNA sequence: TGCGCCAGCAGCCAAGATTTAGCTCAGGGAGAAGAGACCCAGTACTTC. As protein: CASSQDLAQGEETQYF.

This chain joins TRBV4-1 and TRBJ1-1; D not resolved. Trimming took 7 bases from V and 0 from J, leaving 24 bases between them. This CDR3 contains 18 residues. Looked up from germline, CDR1 is MGHRA and CDR2 is YSYEKL. The CDR3 sequence is CASTTPGHSARMNTEAFF. DNA for the CDR3: TGCGCCAGCACGACACCGGGCCACAGCGCAAGAATGAACACTGAAGCTTTCTTT.

This chain uses TRBV25-1 with TRBJ2-4; D remains ambiguous. The germline gives CDR1 MGHDK, CDR2 SYGVNS. Trimming took off 8 bases at V and 3 bases at J, with 17 bases between the two ends. The length of the CDR3 is 15 residues. The CDR3 coding sequence is TGTGCCAGCTCTCCATCTCGCCCACTCAAAAACATTCAGTACTTC. Translated, it gives CASSPSRPLKNIQYF.

The chain uses TRBV29-1 and TRBJ2-3, with 7 nucleotides matching TRBD1. The trim removed 1 base at V and 1 base at J, leaving 2 bases unmatched. The CDR3 is 14 residues long. Per germline, CDR1 SQVTM and CDR2 ANQGSEA. CDR3 nucleotides: TGCAGCGTTGAAGTGGGGACAGGCACAGATACGCAGTATTTT. This encodes CSVEVGTGTDTQYF.

The chain carries TRBV6-5 and TRBJ2-3; D gene unclear. In germline, CDR1 is MNHEY, CDR2 SVGAGI. The CDR3 is 11 amino acids. The ends were cut back, 6 bases at V and 11 bases at J, with 12 bases in the middle. The CDR3 loop is CASSSERGQYF. As DNA, the CDR3 is TGTGCCAGCAGCTCGGAACGAGGGCAGTATTTT.

The gene calls are TRBV27 and TRBJ1-3; maybe TRBD1 (5 bases). V was cut by 6 bases and J by 4 bases, with 16 bases left in between. The CDR3 totals 15 residues. Per germline, CDR1 MNHEY and CDR2 SMNVEV (reference sequence). The CDR3 loop is CASRRSGGTGNTIYF. The CDR3 DNA reads as TGTGCCAGCAGGAGGTCTGGGGGAACGGGAAACACCATATATTTT.

V usage is TRBV19 and J usage is TRBJ2-1, with 8 bases lining up with TRBD1. The CDR3 has 13 residues. CDR1 is LNHDA, CDR2 SQIVND, per germline (reference sequence). V shed 10 bases and J 6 bases; nucleotides not matched to a gene: 8. For the CDR3, the DNA is TGTGCCATCTCGGACAGGGCCCTCAATGAGCAGTTCTTC. Its translation: CAISDRALNEQFF.

The chain couples TRBV2 to TRBJ2-4; 12 bases fit TRBD2. In germline, CDR1 is SNHLY, CDR2 FYNNEI. Germline trimming cut 5 bases from V and 0 bases from J; bases unmatched to any gene: 14. The CDR3 contains 20 residues. CDR3 nucleotide sequence: TGTGCCAGCAGTCTAGCGGGAGGGCCTTTAGGTCTCCTAGCCAAAAACATTCAGTACTTC. This gives the protein CASSLAGGPLGLLAKNIQYF.

The chain uses TRBV30 and TRBJ1-2; TRBD1 is a possible D gene (5 bases). V was shortened by 4 bases and J by 4 bases, with 19 bases between the two germline ends. Germline V gene lookup returns CDR1 GTSNPN and CDR2 SVGIG (reference sequence). The CDR3 is 15 amino acids. This chain's CDR3 is CAWTPERGLAYGYTF. CDR3 DNA: TGTGCCTGGACCCCGGAAAGGGGATTGGCCTATGGCTACACCTTC.

The genes are TRBV5-8 and TRBJ2-2; 8 bases match TRBD1. Trimming at V came to 7 bases and at J to 2 bases, leaving 16 bases not matched to a gene. The germline gives CDR1 SGHTS, CDR2 YDEGEE. The CDR3 totals 18 residues. The CDR3 nucleotides are TGTGCCAGCCGCGCCATCCCGGGACAGGTTTTTAACACCGGGGAGCTGTTTTTT. Translating gives CASRAIPGQVFNTGELFF.

The V and J genes are TRBV30 and TRBJ2-1, with D unclear. Per germline, CDR1 GTSNPN and CDR2 SVGIG (reference sequence). CDR3 size: 11 residues. The V gene lost 3 bases and the J gene lost 8 bases, with 8 bases spanning the gap. DNA for the CDR3: TGTGCCTGGAGCGAAATCTATGAGCAGTTCTTC. Its translation: CAWSEIYEQFF.

This chain connects TRBV5-6 to TRBJ1-1, with unresolved D. V was trimmed by 0 bases and J by 4 bases, leaving 10 bases between them. There are 14 residues in the CDR3. From germline, CDR1 is SGHDT and CDR2 YYEEEE. In nucleotides, the CDR3 is TGTGCCAGCAGCTTGGGCGACTGGGGCACTGAAGCTTTCTTT. It specifies CASSLGDWGTEAFF.

V is TRBV6-5 and J is TRBJ1-1, with a weak D call TRBD1 (6 bases). V dropped 5 bases and J dropped 4 bases, with 17 bases sitting between them. Per the germline V gene, CDR1 is MNHEY and CDR2 is SVGAGI. The CDR3 runs to 15 residues. The CDR3 DNA reads TGTGCCAGCAGTCCCCGGGGGGCAGGGTCCACTGAAGCTTTCTTT. It translates to CASSPRGAGSTEAFF.

The chain carries TRBV4-1 and TRBJ1-3, with unresolved D. Per the germline V gene, CDR1 is MGHRA and CDR2 is YSYEKL. The V end was cut by 3 bases, the J end by 5 bases, with 17 bases between. CDR3 length: 16 amino acids. The CDR3 loop is CASSHGLEYFRNTIYF. The CDR3 DNA is TGCGCCAGCAGCCATGGGTTGGAGTATTTTCGAAACACCATATATTTT.

V is TRBV4-3 and J is TRBJ2-7, with 11 nucleotides matching TRBD2. CDR3 length equals 16 residues. V lost 0 bases to trimming and J lost 4 bases; unmatched junction nucleotides: 5. Germline CDR1 reads LGHNA; CDR2 reads YSLEER. This chain's CDR3 is CASSQELAGVLYEQYF. The CDR3 DNA reads as TGCGCCAGCAGCCAAGAACTAGCGGGAGTTTTATACGAGCAGTACTTC.

The chain is built from TRBV21-1 and TRBJ2-1; no check of the table's D call, TRBD2, against the DNA was made. TRBV21-1 is listed as a pseudogene. This CDR3 has 13 residues. In nucleotides, the CDR3 is TGTGCCAGCCCCAAAGGTTCGGTAAATGAGCAGTTCTTC. It translates to CASPKGSVNEQFF.

The chain is built from TRBV7-2 and TRBJ2-3, with a tentative D call TRBD2 (5 bases). The CDR3 has 16 amino acids. Looked up from germline, CDR1 is SGHTA and CDR2 is FQGNSA. The V end lost 1 base, the J end lost 1 base, and 12 bases lay between the germline ends. The CDR3 bases are TGTGCCAGCAGCTTAGGGCGCGGGTATGGCACAGATACGCAGTATTTT. Translating it yields CASSLGRGYGTDTQYF. Full variable domain (rest looked up from reference TRBV7-2 and TRBJ2-3): GAGVSQSPSNKVTEKGKDVELRCDPISGHTALYWYRQSLGQGLEFLIYFQGNSAPDKSGLPSDRFSAERTGGSVSTLTIQRTQQEDSAVYLCASSLGRGYGTDTQYFGPGTRLTVL.

Turning to this clone: One end of the junction is discordant with germline, which a read error may explain. The chain uses TRBV15 and TRBJ2-3, with 7 positions matching TRBD2. Germline V gene data show CDR1 as LNHNV and CDR2 as YYDKDF (reference sequence). The CDR3 has 16 amino acids. CDR3 protein: CAARVLASGPWGTQYF. Here the CDR3 DNA reads TGTGCCGCCAGGGTCCTGGCTAGCGGACCGTGGGGTACGCAGTATTTT.

This clone was seen just once. The chain has TRBV10-3 and TRBJ1-2; 8 bases match TRBD1. Germline CDR1 reads ENHRY; CDR2 reads SYGVKD. Germline trimming cut 6 bases from V and 3 bases from J; bases unmatched to any gene: 3. The CDR3 is made up of 13 amino acids. CDR3 nucleotides: TGTGCCATCAGGATACAGGGGGACTATGGCTACACCTTC. The encoded protein is CAIRIQGDYGYTF.

The V gene is TRBV4-2, the J gene TRBJ2-4; D may be TRBD1 or TRBD2 (6 bases each). V dropped 8 bases and J dropped 7 bases, with 18 bases sitting between them. Looked up from germline, CDR1 is LGHNA and CDR2 is YNFKEQ. CDR3 length: 14 amino acids. The CDR3 is CASGLVGGNNIQYF. The CDR3 nucleotides read TGTGCCAGCGGTTTGGTGGGGGGCAACAACATTCAGTACTTC.

The chain employs TRBV19 and TRBJ2-5; D tentatively fits TRBD1 or TRBD2 (6 bases each). The germline CDR1 and CDR2 sequences are LNHDA and SQIVND (reference sequence). The germline V and J ends were trimmed by 8 bases and 2 bases, with 9 bases remaining between them. The CDR3 runs 12 residues. CDR3 loop: CASGGPQETQYF. The CDR3 coding sequence is TGTGCCAGTGGGGGGCCACAAGAGACCCAGTACTTC.

CDR3 DNA sequence: TGTGCCAGCAGCCTCCGGATAACGCCCTACGAGCAGTACTTC. This gives the protein CASSLRITPYEQYF. V gene TRBV4-2 combines with J gene TRBJ2-7; D not certain. V dropped 4 bases and J dropped 2 bases, with 12 bases sitting between them. The germline V gene encodes CDR1 LGHNA and CDR2 YNFKEQ. The length of the CDR3 is 14 residues.

This chain uses TRBV5-1 with TRBJ2-3; no reliable D call. Germline V CDR1 and CDR2: SGHRS, YFSETQ. The CDR3 loop spans 14 amino acids. The V gene lost 4 bases and the J gene lost 0 bases, with 9 bases spanning the gap. CDR3 in DNA: TGCGCCAGCAGCCTAATCGATAGCACAGATACGCAGTATTTT. It encodes CASSLIDSTDTQYF.

J is TRBJ1-6 and V is TRBV6-5; no definite D call. CDR3 size: 15 residues. V lost 5 bases, J lost 9 bases, and 17 bases lay in between. Germline V gene sequence: CDR1 MNHEY, CDR2 SVGAGI. CDR3 coding DNA: TGTGCCAGCAGTCGACCGGACCCAGGTTTTTCACCCCTCCACTTT. This translates into CASSRPDPGFSPLHF.

V gene TRBV2 combines with J gene TRBJ1-2; D is unclear. Germline-derived CDR1 and CDR2 are SNHLY and FYNNEI. The CDR3 totals 14 residues. The V and J ends lost 1 base and 5 bases respectively, with 11 bases between them. The CDR3 DNA sequence: TGTGCCAGCAGTGAAGTAGGATCGGGGTATGGCTACACCTTC. Translated, it gives CASSEVGSGYGYTF.